One and the same sample provided the 20 T cell receptor beta chains below, sequenced in a study of shared clonotypes between healthy human individuals. TCRdb's table, derived via immunoSEQ multiplex PCR, lists solely in-frame clones and lacks some. The data hold approximately 2,000,000 clones, with approximately 90% observed a single time. The sequencing input was naive CD4+ T cells from PBMCs. The subset denotes: CD45RA+ positively selected. The receptor source for this set is a man younger than 35 in good health. Some clones in this sample may be carry-over from other donors' samples.

A single count supports this clone. Other DNA sequences from this sample encode an identical CDR3 as well. This chain uses TRBV7-2 with TRBJ2-3; D is unresolved. This CDR3 region has 14 residues. V was trimmed by 1 base and J by 2 bases, leaving 7 bases between them. Germline loops: CDR1 SGHTA, CDR2 FQGNSA. In DNA, the CDR3 is TGTGCCAGCAGCTTAGATCGGGCCACAGATACGCAGTATTTT. Amino acids: CASSLDRATDTQYF.

The chain has TRBV29-1 and TRBJ2-3; the D gene is possibly TRBD1 (5 bases). V was shortened by 0 bases and J by 4 bases, with 11 bases between the two germline ends. CDR1 SQVTM and CDR2 ANQGSEA come from the germline V gene. CDR3 length: 14 amino acids. The CDR3 DNA reads as TGCAGCGTTGAAGATTGGACACAGGCAGATACGCAGTATTTT. Translating it yields CSVEDWTQADTQYF.

This CDR3 is CASSDSLGDYGYTF. The CDR3 DNA follows: TGTGCCAGCAGTGATAGTTTAGGGGACTATGGCTACACCTTC. The J gene is TRBJ1-2, the V gene TRBV2, with a possible D match to TRBD1 (5 bases). The CDR3 totals 14 residues. The germline V gene encodes CDR1 SNHLY and CDR2 FYNNEI. Trimming left V 3 bases short and J 3 bases short, with 11 bases between.

The chain uses TRBV10-3 and TRBJ2-3, with a weak D call TRBD2 (5 bases). The germline V gene encodes CDR1 ENHRY and CDR2 SYGVKD. This CDR3 has 13 residues. V was clipped by 8 bases and J by 4 bases, with 13 bases between them. The CDR3 sequence: CAIAGVSADTQYF. The CDR3 nucleotides are TGTGCCATCGCGGGTGTTTCGGCAGATACGCAGTATTTT.

V and J are TRBV5-1 and TRBJ2-2, with TRBD2 matching 7 bases. Per the germline V gene, CDR1 is SGHRS and CDR2 is YFSETQ. The CDR3 is made up of 15 amino acids. V trimming: 3 bases; J trimming: 6 bases; junction bases outside the gene matches: 8. DNA for the CDR3: TGCGCCAGCAGCTCGATTGCGGGGAGGGCCGGGGAGCTGTTTTTT. Its translation is CASSSIAGRAGELFF.

In this sample, this clone turned up once. CDR3 coding DNA: TGTGCCAGCAGCAAGGACAGCAGCAATCAGCCCCAGCATTTT. This encodes CASSKDSSNQPQHF. The rearrangement links TRBV2 to TRBJ1-5, with a weak D call TRBD1 (6 bases). The V gene lost 6 bases and the J gene lost 1 base, with 10 bases spanning the gap. The germline CDR1 and CDR2 sequences are SNHLY and FYNNEI. There are 14 residues in the CDR3.

This rearrangement joins TRBV5-4 to TRBJ2-5, with D perhaps TRBD1 or TRBD2 (5 bases each). Looked up from germline, CDR1 is SGHNT and CDR2 is YYREEE (reference sequence). The CDR3 is made up of 13 amino acids. V dropped 3 bases and J dropped 5 bases, with 11 bases sitting between them. The CDR3 reads CASSSDRGETQYF. The CDR3 nucleotides are TGTGCCAGCAGCTCCGACAGAGGGGAGACCCAGTACTTC.

For this clone: The same CDR3 is also encoded by other DNA sequences in this sample. V and J are TRBV6-6 and TRBJ2-1; the D gene is possibly TRBD1 (6 bases). V was cut by 5 bases and J by 8 bases, with 10 bases left in between. The CDR3 runs to 12 residues. The V gene's germline CDR1 is MNHNY and CDR2 SVGAGI (reference sequence). The CDR3 nucleotides read TGTGCCAGCAGTCCACAGGGATATGAGCAGTTCTTC. It translates to CASSPQGYEQFF.

Written as DNA, the CDR3 is TGTGCCAGCAGCCCCAGCCGACCTAACACCGGGGAGCTGTTTTTT. Encoded protein: CASSPSRPNTGELFF. The J gene is TRBJ2-2, the V gene TRBV9; no firm D call. The ends were cut back, 4 bases at V and 2 bases at J, with 12 bases in the middle. CDR3 length: 15 residues. Germline CDR1 reads SGDLS; CDR2 reads YYNGEE. Variable domain in full (rest from reference TRBV9 and TRBJ2-2): DSGVTQTPKHLITATGQRVTLRCSPRSGDLSVYWYQQSLDQGLQFLIQYYNGEERAKGNILERFSAQQFPDLHSELNLSSLELGDSALYFCASSPSRPNTGELFFGEGSRLTVL.

This rearrangement joins TRBV18 to TRBJ1-1; 8 nucleotides match TRBD1. V was pared by 4 bases and J by 5 bases, with 18 bases of the junction left unmatched. The CDR3 runs 18 residues. Germline V lookup: CDR1 KGHSH, CDR2 LQKENI. The CDR3 loop is CASSRTPQGVGTETEAFF. In nucleotides, the CDR3 is TGTGCCAGCTCACGGACTCCACAGGGGGTCGGGACAGAAACTGAAGCTTTCTTT.

This rearrangement joins TRBV28 to TRBJ2-5; 9 nucleotides line up with TRBD2. Germline CDR1 and CDR2: MDHEN and SYDVKM. The trim removed 6 bases at V and 7 bases at J, leaving 15 bases unmatched. This CDR3 region has 16 residues. The CDR3 DNA reads as TGTGCCAGCAGCCCTGGAGGAGCGGGAGGCTCGGGGACCCAGTACTTC. The encoded protein is CASSPGGAGGSGTQYF.

The chain joins TRBV11-3 to TRBJ2-5; 8 bases match TRBD2. Trimming removed 5 bases from V and 4 bases from J; junction bases left unmatched: 6. The CDR3 is made up of 14 amino acids. CDR1 is SGHNT, CDR2 YENEEA, per germline. Written as DNA, the CDR3 is TGTGCCAGCAGCCCTCAAGCGGGAGTAGAGACCCAGTACTTC. Translating gives CASSPQAGVETQYF.

The chain is built from TRBV4-3 and TRBJ2-3; D call uncertain. The CDR3 sequence is 14 residues long. V lost 0 bases and J 14 bases, leaving 18 bases between the germline ends. The germline gives CDR1 LGHNA, CDR2 YSLEER. CDR3 nucleotide sequence: TGCGCCAGCAGCCAAGAAGGCAGAGCAATCGGTCGGTATTTT. Translating gives CASSQEGRAIGRYF.

The J gene is TRBJ2-1, the V gene TRBV27; 12 bases fit TRBD2. The germline gives CDR1 MNHEY, CDR2 SMNVEV (reference sequence). The trim removed 5 bases at V and 3 bases at J, leaving 8 bases unmatched. This CDR3 contains 17 residues. The CDR3 loop is CASSPPSGRANYNEQFF. Here the CDR3 DNA reads TGTGCCAGCAGTCCACCTAGCGGGAGGGCCAACTACAATGAGCAGTTCTTC.

The chain uses TRBV29-1 and TRBJ1-1; D unresolved. The CDR3 is made up of 12 amino acids. CDR1 and CDR2 from the germline V gene are SQVTM and ANQGSEA. CDR3 protein: CSPRVLNTEAFF. The CDR3, as DNA: TGCAGTCCCAGAGTCTTGAACACTGAAGCTTTCTTT.

The V call is TRBV27, the J call TRBJ1-2; D unresolved. Germline CDR1 is MNHEY and CDR2 is SMNVEV (reference sequence). The CDR3 is made up of 14 amino acids. V was clipped by 5 bases and J by 2 bases, with 12 bases between them. The CDR3 sequence is CASSAKGENYGYTF. The CDR3 nucleotides read TGTGCCAGCAGTGCCAAGGGCGAAAACTATGGCTACACCTTC.

Only a few counts were recorded for this clone. This chain connects TRBV4-3 to TRBJ1-4; perhaps TRBD1 as D (6 bases). The CDR3 spans 13 residues. Germline V CDR1 and CDR2: LGHNA, YSLEER. V was cut by 0 bases and J by 14 bases, with 13 bases left in between. The CDR3 region is CASSQEIRGTLFF. CDR3 sequence (DNA): TGCGCCAGCAGCCAAGAGATTAGGGGGACGCTGTTTTTT.

The chain uses TRBV7-9 and TRBJ2-1, with 12 bases matching TRBD2. The CDR3 is 15 amino acids. Per the germline V gene, CDR1 is SEHNR and CDR2 is FQNEAQ (reference sequence). Trimming removed 6 bases from V and 3 bases from J; junction bases left unmatched: 3. The CDR3 bases are TGTGCCAGCAGGCGACTAGCGGGGGACTACAATGAGCAGTTCTTC. This translates into CASRRLAGDYNEQFF. Full variable domain (missing parts from reference TRBV7-9 and TRBJ2-1): DTGVSQNPRHKITKRGQNVTFRCDPISEHNRLYWYRQTLGQGPEFLTYFQNEAQLEKSRLLSDRFSAERPKGSFSTLEIQRTEQGDSAMYLCASRRLAGDYNEQFFGPGTRLTVL.

The rearrangement links TRBV7-2 to TRBJ1-1; the match to TRBD1 covers 7 bases. The CDR3 spans 15 residues. V gave up 0 bases and J gave up 6 bases; unmatched junction bases: 7. Germline CDR1 SGHTA, CDR2 FQGNSA. The CDR3, as DNA: TGTGCCAGCAGCTTAGCTGGGACAGCAGGGGCTGAAGCTTTCTTT. This gives the protein CASSLAGTAGAEAFF.

This clone occurred a few times. V gene TRBV28 combines with J gene TRBJ2-7, with D possibly called TRBD1 or TRBD2 (6 bases each). In germline, CDR1 is MDHEN, CDR2 SYDVKM. This CDR3 region has 13 residues. V lost 7 bases, J lost 5 bases, and 15 bases lay in between. CDR3 DNA: TGTGCCAGCAAAGGGGGAGGACGGGACGAGCAGTACTTC. It translates to CASKGGGRDEQYF.